Following are 20 T cell receptor beta chains from one sample sequenced in a study of T cells after yellow fever vaccination. Each CDR3 protein is one row after TCRdb ran MiXCR on the 5' RACE reads. The sample consists of some 320,000 distinct CDR3 sequences, over 8% of them appearing once. Specimen: PBMCs, collected on the day of the first yellow fever vaccination. Every receptor here comes from a young man who received the YFV17D yellow fever vaccine.

This chain links TRBV5-6 with TRBJ1-1, with D unresolved. V lost 4 bases to trimming and J lost 11 bases, with 15 bases between them. The CDR3 has 12 amino acids. Germline values: CDR1 SGHDT, CDR2 YYEEEE. The CDR3 nucleotides read TGTGCCAGCAGCCAGTATACCCGCAGGGCTTTCTTT. Its protein product is CASSQYTRRAFF.

This clonotype was counted only a few times. V is TRBV28 and J is TRBJ1-2; a possible D gene is TRBD1 (6 bases). Trimming stripped 4 bases from V and 5 bases from J, with 17 bases between. Germline V gene data show CDR1 as MDHEN and CDR2 as SYDVKM. This CDR3 region has 15 residues. This CDR3 reads CASSWSRGALYGYTF. In DNA, the CDR3 is TGTGCCAGCAGTTGGTCTCGGGGGGCACTTTATGGCTACACCTTC.

The rearrangement links TRBV4-1 to TRBJ1-5, with a weak D call TRBD1 (5 bases). Germline CDR1 and CDR2: MGHRA and YSYEKL. The CDR3 covers 16 residues. The germline V and J ends were trimmed by 0 bases and 7 bases, with 16 bases remaining between them. The CDR3: CASSQEGVGGRQPQHF. DNA for the CDR3: TGCGCCAGCAGCCAAGAGGGGGTGGGAGGGCGGCAGCCCCAGCATTTT.

This clonotype has a count of ten or more. V usage is TRBV7-6 and J usage is TRBJ2-3; 14 bases align to TRBD2. Germline CDR1 reads SGHVS; CDR2 reads FNYEAQ. This CDR3 is 17 amino acids long. V trimming: 4 bases; J trimming: 3 bases; junction bases outside the gene matches: 6. This CDR3 is CASSSWTSGGITDTQYF. In DNA, the CDR3 is TGTGCCAGCAGCTCGTGGACTAGCGGGGGGATAACAGATACGCAGTATTTT.

This clonotype was seen repeatedly, ten times or more. The chain joins TRBV6-1 to TRBJ2-1; D unresolved. Germline lookup yields CDR1 MNHNS and CDR2 SASEGT. V was pared by 5 bases and J by 0 bases, with 8 bases between. The CDR3 length is 14 residues. The CDR3, as DNA: TGTGCCAGCAGTCCAGTGAGCTCCTACAATGAGCAGTTCTTC. This codes for CASSPVSSYNEQFF.

This chain joins TRBV6-2 or TRBV6-3 and TRBJ1-1, with TRBD1 matching over 10 bases. Germline-derived CDR1 and CDR2 are MNHEY and SVGEGT. The CDR3 has 13 residues. V shed 2 bases, J shed 8 bases, and the junction held 2 bases outside the gene matches. CDR3 residues: CASSYGGQGEAFF. For the CDR3, the DNA is TGTGCCAGCAGTTACGGGGGACAGGGGGAAGCTTTCTTT.

The chain recombines TRBV7-9 with TRBJ2-2, with 7 positions matching TRBD2. Germline values: CDR1 SEHNR, CDR2 FQNEAQ (reference sequence). V was pared by 8 bases and J by 0 bases, with 3 bases of the junction left unmatched. The CDR3 runs to 14 residues. CDR3 DNA sequence: TGTGCCAGCCTAGCGGTCGCGAACACCGGGGAGCTGTTTTTT. It is translated as CASLAVANTGELFF.

This clonotype was detected many times. V and J are TRBV5-1 and TRBJ2-3; D not resolved. From germline, CDR1 is SGHRS and CDR2 YFSETQ. This CDR3 contains 13 residues. Trimming left V 5 bases short and J 4 bases short, with 11 bases between. CDR3: CASSYWGSDTQYF. CDR3 nucleotide sequence: TGCGCCAGCAGTTATTGGGGTTCAGATACGCAGTATTTT.

CDR3 in amino acids: CASSPFGTDTQYF. CDR3 bases: TGTGCCAGCAGCCCCTTCGGGACGGATACGCAGTATTTT. This chain joins TRBV7-9 and TRBJ2-3; D is possibly TRBD1 or TRBD2 (5 bases each). The CDR3 is 13 amino acids. Germline lookup yields CDR1 SEHNR and CDR2 FQNEAQ (reference sequence). Trimming pared 5 bases from V and 6 bases from J, leaving 12 bases between. The full variable domain, in which reference TRBV7-9 and TRBJ2-3 provide the parts outside the CDR3, is DTGVSQNPRHKITKRGQNVTFRCDPISEHNRLYWYRQTLGQGPEFLTYFQNEAQLEKSRLLSDRFSAERPKGSFSTLEIQRTEQGDSAMYLCASSPFGTDTQYFGPGTRLTVL.

This clonotype came up many times. V is TRBV6-5 and J is TRBJ2-3; no definite D call. Trimming took 6 bases from V and 4 from J, leaving 5 bases between them. The CDR3 loop spans 11 amino acids. CDR1 is MNHEY and CDR2 is SVGAGI in the germline V gene. CDR3 sequence: CASRRADTQYF. The CDR3 bases are TGTGCCAGCAGACGGGCAGATACGCAGTATTTT.

In this sample, this clonotype turned up a few times. The DNA of the CDR3 is TGTGCCAGCAGCCCCAAGGGGTGGGACTATGGCTACACCTTC. The encoded protein is CASSPKGWDYGYTF. The chain recombines TRBV7-9 with TRBJ1-2; weak D call: TRBD1 (5 bases). Trimming pared 5 bases from V and 3 bases from J, leaving 13 bases between. From germline, CDR1 is SEHNR and CDR2 FQNEAQ (reference sequence). This CDR3 is 14 amino acids long.

At least ten counts were recorded for this clonotype. V and J are TRBV2 and TRBJ2-4; D uncertain. The V gene's germline CDR1 is SNHLY and CDR2 FYNNEI. Trimming removed 4 bases at V and 0 bases at J, with 10 bases between. The CDR3 consists of 15 residues. The CDR3 loop reads CASSGARLAKNIQYF. The CDR3 DNA reads TGTGCCAGCAGTGGGGCAAGACTAGCCAAAAACATTCAGTACTTC.

The genes are TRBV18 and TRBJ2-1; the D call may be TRBD1 or TRBD2 (5 bases each). The CDR3 is made up of 15 amino acids. CDR1 is KGHSH and CDR2 is LQKENI in the germline V gene. Trimming left V 3 bases short and J 7 bases short, with 16 bases between. CDR3 nucleotides: TGTGCCAGCTCACCGGGAGTTGTGACAGCGAATGAGCAGTTCTTC. Its protein is CASSPGVVTANEQFF.

This chain links TRBV6-4 with TRBJ1-4; no clear D. V was cut by 4 bases and J by 8 bases, with 14 bases left in between. The CDR3 runs to 14 residues. Per germline, CDR1 MRHNA and CDR2 SNTAGT. CDR3 sequence: CASSAEAGVEKLFF. The CDR3 DNA sequence: TGTGCCAGCAGTGCTGAAGCTGGTGTGGAAAAACTGTTTTTT.

Many counts were recorded for this clonotype. The chain couples TRBV13 to TRBJ2-2, with 11 bases aligning to TRBD1. Germline CDR1 PRHDT, CDR2 FYEKMQ (reference sequence). V dropped 5 bases and J dropped 6; count of bases not matched to a gene: 5. CDR3 length: 15 residues. CDR3 sequence: CASSRRDRGAGELFF. CDR3 DNA sequence: TGTGCCAGCAGCCGCCGGGACAGGGGGGCCGGGGAGCTGTTTTTT. The variable domain in full, with the rest retrieved from reference TRBV13 and TRBJ2-2, is AAGVIQSPRHLIKEKRETATLKCYPIPRHDTVYWYQQGPGQDPQFLISFYEKMQSDKGSIPDRFSAQQFSDYHSELNMSSLELGDSALYFCASSRRDRGAGELFFGEGSRLTVL.

The chain combines TRBV4-3 with TRBJ2-5, with 10 bases aligning to TRBD2. There are 16 residues in the CDR3. Trimming removed 0 bases from V and 5 bases from J; junction bases left unmatched: 6. Germline CDR1 reads LGHNA; CDR2 reads YSLEER. The CDR3 DNA follows: TGCGCCAGCAGCCAAGAGGGAGCGGGGGGGCCCGAGACCCAGTACTTC. This codes for CASSQEGAGGPETQYF.

The chain couples TRBV18 to TRBJ1-5; no definite D call. Deletions cut 3 bases from V and 2 bases from J, with 11 bases between. Germline V gives CDR1 KGHSH, CDR2 LQKENI. This CDR3 spans 15 amino acids. CDR3 DNA: TGTGCCAGCTCACCGGGAGGGTTCGGCAATCAGCCCCAGCATTTT. Protein sequence: CASSPGGFGNQPQHF.

The V and J genes are TRBV7-9 and TRBJ1-3; D remains unclear. V was pared by 3 bases and J by 0 bases, with 6 bases between. In germline, CDR1 is SEHNR, CDR2 FQNEAQ (reference sequence). The CDR3 length is 14 residues. The CDR3 DNA is TGTGCCAGCAGCTTTATAGACTCTGGAAACACCATATATTTT. Protein sequence: CASSFIDSGNTIYF. Using reference TRBV7-9 and TRBJ1-3 for the parts outside the CDR3, the full variable domain is DTGVSQNPRHKITKRGQNVTFRCDPISEHNRLYWYRQTLGQGPEFLTYFQNEAQLEKSRLLSDRFSAERPKGSFSTLEIQRTEQGDSAMYLCASSFIDSGNTIYFGEGSWLTVV.

V is TRBV3-1 and J is TRBJ2-4, with 10 positions matching TRBD1. J lost 9 bases, V lost 3 bases, and 8 bases had no gene match. From germline, CDR1 is LGHDT and CDR2 YNNKEL (reference sequence). This CDR3 has 15 amino acids. CDR3 nucleotide sequence: TGTGCCAGCAGCCAGGGGACAGGGGTCGGTGGCATTCAGTACTTC. Its protein product is CASSQGTGVGGIQYF.

This clonotype was counted at least ten times. V gene TRBV7-2 combines with J gene TRBJ2-3; D is possibly TRBD1 or TRBD2 (5 bases each). Germline CDR1 SGHTA, CDR2 FQGNSA. Trimming took 5 bases from V and 4 from J, leaving 10 bases between them. The CDR3 consists of 13 residues. CDR3: CASSPGRADTQYF. CDR3 DNA: TGTGCCAGCAGCCCAGGGCGGGCAGATACGCAGTATTTT.